A single sample gave rise to the 4 T cell receptor beta chains below, sequenced in a study of cytomegalovirus exposure and HLA in healthy donors. PCR primers comprised 60 Vbeta and 13 Jbeta primers. Only in-frame clones appear in the TCRdb table, and some are missing; sequencing was by immunoSEQ multiplex PCR. The sample lists about 180,000 clones; over 70% were seen once. The sample comprised PBMCs. These receptors came from a woman between 25 and 40 years old in good health and CMV-seropositive.

The chain is built from TRBV10-3 and TRBJ2-5, with D uncertain. The J call may not be correct, given that the DNA end is closer to TRBJ2-7. This CDR3 spans 16 amino acids. Germline V lookup: CDR1 ENHRY, CDR2 SYGVKD. CDR3 nucleotide sequence: TGTGCCATCAGTGATTCGAAAAAAGTCTCTACCTACGAGCAGTACTTC. It translates to CAISDSKKVSTYEQYF.

The gene calls are TRBV10-1 and TRBJ1-2; 9 nucleotides align to TRBD1. CDR3 length equals 14 residues. The germline V gene encodes CDR1 WNHNN and CDR2 SYGVQD (reference sequence). Germline trimming cut 7 bases from V and 2 bases from J; bases unmatched to any gene: 5. The CDR3 region has the DNA TGCGCCAGCAAAAATGGACAGGGGAACTATGGCTACACCTTC. Residues: CASKNGQGNYGYTF.

This clone was counted only a few times. The rearrangement uses TRBV11-2 and TRBJ2-7; 7 bases line up with TRBD1. The V gene's germline CDR1 is SGHAT and CDR2 FQNNGV. V was pared by 0 bases and J by 6 bases, with 14 bases of the junction left unmatched. There are 17 residues in the CDR3. CDR3 nucleotides: TGTGCCAGCAGCTTAGATCGGGGACAGCCACCTCGGGGCGAGCAGTACTTC. This codes for CASSLDRGQPPRGEQYF.

V is TRBV28 and J is TRBJ2-2, with TRBD1 matching over 9 bases. This CDR3 comprises 18 residues. The V gene end was trimmed by 3 bases and the J gene end by 2 bases; junction bases not matched to a gene: 10. The germline V gene encodes CDR1 MDHEN and CDR2 SYDVKM. CDR3 coding DNA: TGTGCCAGCAGTTTTTTAAGACCGGGACAGGGAAACACCGGGGAGCTGTTTTTT. Protein: CASSFLRPGQGNTGELFF.